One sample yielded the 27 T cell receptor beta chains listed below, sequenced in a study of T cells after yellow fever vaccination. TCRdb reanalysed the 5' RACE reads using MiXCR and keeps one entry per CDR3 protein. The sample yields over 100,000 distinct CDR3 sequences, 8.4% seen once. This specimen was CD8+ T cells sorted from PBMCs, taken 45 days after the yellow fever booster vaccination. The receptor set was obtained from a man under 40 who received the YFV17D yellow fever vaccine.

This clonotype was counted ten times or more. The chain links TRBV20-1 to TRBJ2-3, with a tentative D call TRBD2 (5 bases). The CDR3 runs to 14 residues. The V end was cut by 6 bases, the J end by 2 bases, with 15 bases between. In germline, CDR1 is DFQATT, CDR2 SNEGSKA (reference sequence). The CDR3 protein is CSASPLDFTDTQYF. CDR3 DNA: TGCAGTGCCAGCCCACTAGACTTCACAGATACGCAGTATTTT.

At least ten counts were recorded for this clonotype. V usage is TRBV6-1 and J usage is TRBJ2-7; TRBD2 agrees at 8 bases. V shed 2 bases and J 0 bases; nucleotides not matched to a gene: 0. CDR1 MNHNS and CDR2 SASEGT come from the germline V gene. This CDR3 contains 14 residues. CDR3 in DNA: TGTGCCAGCAGTGAAAGCGGGAGCTCCTACGAGCAGTACTTC. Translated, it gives CASSESGSSYEQYF.

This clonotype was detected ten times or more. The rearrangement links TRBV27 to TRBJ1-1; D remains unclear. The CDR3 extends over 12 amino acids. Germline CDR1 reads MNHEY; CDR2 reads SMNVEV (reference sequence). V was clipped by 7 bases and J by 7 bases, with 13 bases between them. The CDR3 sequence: CASNPGPIEAFF. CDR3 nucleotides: TGTGCCAGCAACCCCGGGCCAATTGAAGCTTTCTTT.

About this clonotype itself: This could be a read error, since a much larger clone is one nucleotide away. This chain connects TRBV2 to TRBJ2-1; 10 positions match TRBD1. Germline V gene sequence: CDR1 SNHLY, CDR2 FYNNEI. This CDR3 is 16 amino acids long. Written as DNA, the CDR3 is TGTGCCAGCAGTGCCCCCGGGACAGGGGTTTACAATGAGCAGTTGTTC. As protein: CASSAPGTGVYNEQLF.

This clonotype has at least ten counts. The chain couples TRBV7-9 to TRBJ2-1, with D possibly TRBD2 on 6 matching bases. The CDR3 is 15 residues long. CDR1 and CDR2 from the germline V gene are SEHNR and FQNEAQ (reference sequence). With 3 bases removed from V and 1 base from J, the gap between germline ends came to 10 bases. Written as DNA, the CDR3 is TGTGCCAGCAGCTTGGAGGGAGGTTCCTACAATGAGCAGTTCTTC. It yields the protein CASSLEGGSYNEQFF.

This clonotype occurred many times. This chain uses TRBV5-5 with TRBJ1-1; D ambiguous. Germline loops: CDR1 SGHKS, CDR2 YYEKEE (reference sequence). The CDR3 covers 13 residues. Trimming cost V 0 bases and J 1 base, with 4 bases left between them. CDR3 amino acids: CASSLGGNTEAFF. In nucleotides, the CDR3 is TGTGCCAGCAGCTTGGGGGGGAACACTGAAGCTTTCTTT.

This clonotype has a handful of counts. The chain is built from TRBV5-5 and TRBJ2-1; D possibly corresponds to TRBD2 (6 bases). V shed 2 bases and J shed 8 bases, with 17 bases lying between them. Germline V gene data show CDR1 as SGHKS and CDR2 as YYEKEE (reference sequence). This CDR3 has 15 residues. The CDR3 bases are TGTGCCAGCAGCTTAGACGGACTATCAGTGGATGAGCAGTTCTTC. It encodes CASSLDGLSVDEQFF.

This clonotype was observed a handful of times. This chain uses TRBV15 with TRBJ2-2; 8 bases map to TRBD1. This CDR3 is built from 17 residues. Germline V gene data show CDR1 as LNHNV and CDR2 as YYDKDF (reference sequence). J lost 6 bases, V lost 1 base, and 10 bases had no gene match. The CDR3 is CATSRGVGRGLAGELFF. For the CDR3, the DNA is TGTGCCACCAGCAGAGGGGTCGGCAGGGGGCTGGCCGGGGAGCTGTTTTTT.

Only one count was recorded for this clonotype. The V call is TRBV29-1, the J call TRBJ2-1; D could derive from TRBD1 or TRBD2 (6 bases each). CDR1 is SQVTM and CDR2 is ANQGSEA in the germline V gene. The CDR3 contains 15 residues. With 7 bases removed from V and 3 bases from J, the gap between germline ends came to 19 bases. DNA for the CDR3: TGCAGCGGTGCTGGCGGGACAAGGAACTACAATGAGCAGTTCTTC. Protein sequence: CSGAGGTRNYNEQFF.

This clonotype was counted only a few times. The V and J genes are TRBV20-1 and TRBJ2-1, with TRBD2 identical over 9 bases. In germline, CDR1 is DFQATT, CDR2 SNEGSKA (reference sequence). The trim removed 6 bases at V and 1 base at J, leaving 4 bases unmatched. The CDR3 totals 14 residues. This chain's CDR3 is CSANSGRSYNEQFF. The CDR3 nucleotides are TGCAGTGCCAATAGCGGGAGATCCTACAATGAGCAGTTCTTC.

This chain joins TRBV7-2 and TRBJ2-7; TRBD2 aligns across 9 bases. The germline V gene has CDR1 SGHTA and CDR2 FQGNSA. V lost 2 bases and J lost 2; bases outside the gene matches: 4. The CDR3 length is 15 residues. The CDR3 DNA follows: TGTGCCAGCAGCTTAACGCGGGAGGGCCCCTACGAGCAGTACTTC. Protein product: CASSLTREGPYEQYF.

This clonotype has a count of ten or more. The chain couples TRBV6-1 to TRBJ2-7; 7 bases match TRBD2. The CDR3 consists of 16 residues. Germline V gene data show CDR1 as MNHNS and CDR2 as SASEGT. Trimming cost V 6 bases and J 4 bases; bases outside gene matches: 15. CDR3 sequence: CASRNEGAGSLYEQYF. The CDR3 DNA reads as TGTGCCAGCAGGAACGAGGGAGCGGGAAGCCTATACGAGCAGTACTTC.

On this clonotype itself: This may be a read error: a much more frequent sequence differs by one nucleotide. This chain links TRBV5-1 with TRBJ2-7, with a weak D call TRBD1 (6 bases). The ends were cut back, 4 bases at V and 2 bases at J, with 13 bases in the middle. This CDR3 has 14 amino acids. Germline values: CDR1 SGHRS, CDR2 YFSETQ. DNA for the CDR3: TGCGCCAGCAGCCCCTGGGACAACCCCTACGAGCAGTACTTC. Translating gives CASSPWDNPYEQYF.

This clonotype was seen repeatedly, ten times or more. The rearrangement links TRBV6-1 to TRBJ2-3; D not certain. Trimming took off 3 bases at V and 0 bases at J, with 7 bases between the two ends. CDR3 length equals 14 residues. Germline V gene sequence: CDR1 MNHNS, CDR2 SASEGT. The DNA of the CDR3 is TGTGCCAGCAGTGAGGGCGTTAGCACAGATACGCAGTATTTT. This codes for CASSEGVSTDTQYF.

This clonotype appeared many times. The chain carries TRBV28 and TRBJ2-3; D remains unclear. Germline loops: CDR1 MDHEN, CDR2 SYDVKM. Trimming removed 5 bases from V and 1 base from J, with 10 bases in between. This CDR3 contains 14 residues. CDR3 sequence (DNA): TGTGCCAGCAGTGTGTTGGACGGCACAGATACGCAGTATTTT. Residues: CASSVLDGTDTQYF.

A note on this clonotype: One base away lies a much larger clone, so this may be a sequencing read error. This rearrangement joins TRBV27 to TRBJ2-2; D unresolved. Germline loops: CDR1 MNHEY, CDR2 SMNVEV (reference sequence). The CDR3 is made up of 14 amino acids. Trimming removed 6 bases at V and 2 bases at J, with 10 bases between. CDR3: CASRLGFNTGELFF. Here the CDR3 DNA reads TGTGCCAGCAGATTAGGGTTCAACACCGGGGAGCTGTTTTTT.

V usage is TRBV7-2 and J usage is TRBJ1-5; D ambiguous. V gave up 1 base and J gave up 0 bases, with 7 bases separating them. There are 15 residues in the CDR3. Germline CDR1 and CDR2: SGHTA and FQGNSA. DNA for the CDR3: TGTGCCAGCAGCTTAGATTGGCTTAGCAATCAGCCCCAGCATTTT. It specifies CASSLDWLSNQPQHF.

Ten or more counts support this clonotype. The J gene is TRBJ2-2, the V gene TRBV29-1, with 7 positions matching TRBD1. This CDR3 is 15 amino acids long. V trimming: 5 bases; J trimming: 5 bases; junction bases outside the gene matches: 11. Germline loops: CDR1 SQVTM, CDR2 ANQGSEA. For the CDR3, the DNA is TGCAGCGTTTTTCTTAGGGGGCGCGGGACCGGGGAGCTGTTTTTT. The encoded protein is CSVFLRGRGTGELFF.

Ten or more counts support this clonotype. DNA of the CDR3: TGTGCCAGCGCCTATCTGGGGATGAACGAGCAGTACTTC. As protein: CASAYLGMNEQYF. The chain has TRBV6-6 and TRBJ2-7; D remains ambiguous. With 8 bases removed from V and 5 bases from J, the gap between germline ends came to 16 bases. The germline V gene has CDR1 MNHNY and CDR2 SVGAGI (reference sequence). This CDR3 contains 13 residues.

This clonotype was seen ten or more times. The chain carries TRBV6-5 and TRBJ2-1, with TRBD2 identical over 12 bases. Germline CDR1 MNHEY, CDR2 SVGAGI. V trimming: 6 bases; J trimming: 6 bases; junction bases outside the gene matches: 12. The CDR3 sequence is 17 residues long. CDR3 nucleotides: TGTGCCAGCAGCCCCGGGACTAGCGGGTCCTTCTTCAATGAGCAGTTCTTC. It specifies CASSPGTSGSFFNEQFF.

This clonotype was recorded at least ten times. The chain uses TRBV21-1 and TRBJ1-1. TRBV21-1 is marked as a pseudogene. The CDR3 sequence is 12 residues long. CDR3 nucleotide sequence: TGTGCCAGCCGCGCGGAAGAGCCTGAAGCTTTCTTT. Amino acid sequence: CASRAEEPEAFF.

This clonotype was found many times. The CDR3 sequence is CASSRLTGLAGYEQYF. The CDR3 DNA sequence: TGTGCCAGCAGTAGACTAACAGGCCTCGCGGGCTACGAGCAGTACTTC. This sequence joins TRBV27 and TRBJ2-7, with D tentatively TRBD1 or TRBD2 (5 bases each). V shed 5 bases and J shed 3 bases, with 20 bases lying between them. Germline CDR1 MNHEY, CDR2 SMNVEV (reference sequence). There are 16 residues in the CDR3.

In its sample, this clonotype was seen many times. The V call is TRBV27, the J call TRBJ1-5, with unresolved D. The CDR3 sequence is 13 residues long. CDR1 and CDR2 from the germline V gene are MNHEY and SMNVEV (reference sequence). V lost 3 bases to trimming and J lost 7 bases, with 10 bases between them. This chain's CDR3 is CASSLGKGQPQHF. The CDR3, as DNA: TGTGCCAGCAGTTTGGGGAAAGGCCAGCCCCAGCATTTT.

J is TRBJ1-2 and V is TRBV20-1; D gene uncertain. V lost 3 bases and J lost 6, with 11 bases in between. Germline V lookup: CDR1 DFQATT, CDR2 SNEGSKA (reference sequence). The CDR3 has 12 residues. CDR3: CSASYRYNGYTF. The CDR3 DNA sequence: TGCAGTGCTAGTTATCGATATAATGGCTACACCTTC.

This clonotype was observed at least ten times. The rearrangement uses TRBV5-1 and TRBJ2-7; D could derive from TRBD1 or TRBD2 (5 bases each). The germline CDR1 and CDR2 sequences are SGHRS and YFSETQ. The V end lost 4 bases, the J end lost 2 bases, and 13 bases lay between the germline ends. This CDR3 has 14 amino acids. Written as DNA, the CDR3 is TGCGCCAGCAGCGAGGGACCACCACCCTACGAGCAGTACTTC. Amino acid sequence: CASSEGPPPYEQYF.

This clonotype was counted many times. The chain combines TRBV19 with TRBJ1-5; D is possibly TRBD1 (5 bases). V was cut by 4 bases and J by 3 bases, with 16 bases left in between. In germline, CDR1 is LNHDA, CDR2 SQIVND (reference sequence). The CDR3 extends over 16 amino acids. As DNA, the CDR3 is TGTGCCAGTAGTAGGCCGGGGACGGTCAACAATCAGCCCCAGCATTTT. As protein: CASSRPGTVNNQPQHF.

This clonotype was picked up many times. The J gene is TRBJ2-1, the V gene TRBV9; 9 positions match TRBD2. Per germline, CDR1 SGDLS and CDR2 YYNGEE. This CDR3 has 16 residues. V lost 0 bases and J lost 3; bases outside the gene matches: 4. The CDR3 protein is CASSVAGSGSYNEQFF. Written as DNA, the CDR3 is TGTGCCAGCAGCGTAGCAGGTAGCGGGAGCTACAATGAGCAGTTCTTC. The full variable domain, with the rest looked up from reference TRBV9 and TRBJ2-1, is DSGVTQTPKHLITATGQRVTLRCSPRSGDLSVYWYQQSLDQGLQFLIQYYNGEERAKGNILERFSAQQFPDLHSELNLSSLELGDSALYFCASSVAGSGSYNEQFFGPGTRLTVL.